The 21 T cell receptor beta chains in this list originate from one sample, sequenced in a study of molecular identifiers for immune sequencing clone quantification (dated by TCRdb to 2017 to 2018). The library was prepared using PCR. Sequencing used a NextSeq 500. TCRdb redid the processing of the public reads, applying fastp at Q25 and MiXCR, and retained in-frame beta chains. Each entry is one CDR3 protein sequence, shown with its most common DNA and genes. This sample has about 320,000 distinct CDR3 sequences in its table, and over 20% of those were observed once. The leading ten clones occupy 0.74% of the sample. Sequenced: naive CD8+ T cells from blood, with Jurkat cell RNA spiked in. The sample's cell subset or site label is to be understood as: FACS-sorted CD8+CD4-CCR7+CD45RA+ naive T cells. The receptors shown here come from a human donor in good health. Some libraries in this study had Jurkat cell RNA spiked in.

The V call is TRBV6-2 or TRBV6-3, the J call TRBJ2-3, with D possibly being TRBD1 (6 bases). The CDR3 is 16 residues long. V was pared by 5 bases and J by 2 bases, with 17 bases between. Germline V lookup: CDR1 MNHEY, CDR2 SVGEGT. The CDR3 region is CASSRWDTTLTDTQYF. In DNA, the CDR3 is TGTGCCAGCAGTAGATGGGACACGACTCTCACAGATACGCAGTATTTT.

This clonotype was observed at least ten times. J is TRBJ2-7 and V is TRBV5-6; D is tentatively TRBD1 or TRBD2 (5 bases each). CDR1 and CDR2 (germline): SGHDT, YYEEEE. The CDR3 runs 14 residues. Trimming took 4 bases from V and 3 from J, leaving 14 bases between them. CDR3 DNA sequence: TGTGCCAGCAGCACCGGGATAGGGGTCTACGAGCAGTACTTC. Its protein is CASSTGIGVYEQYF.

This clonotype was detected a few times. The chain combines TRBV4-3 with TRBJ2-1; maybe TRBD1 (6 bases). Germline CDR1 is LGHNA and CDR2 is YSLEER. The CDR3 is 16 residues long. V lost 0 bases to trimming and J lost 2 bases, with 11 bases between them. This CDR3 reads CASSQDSRTAYNEQFF. The CDR3 DNA follows: TGCGCCAGCAGCCAAGATAGCAGGACAGCCTACAATGAGCAGTTCTTC.

The sample holds many counts of this clonotype. CDR3 sequence reads: CASSLIAGGPNEQFF. The CDR3 nucleotides read TGTGCCAGCAGCTTAATAGCGGGAGGGCCCAATGAGCAGTTCTTC. The chain employs TRBV7-3 and TRBJ2-1, with 11 bases matching TRBD2. This CDR3 is built from 15 residues. Trimming took 1 base from V and 6 from J; bases not matched to a gene: 2. Germline V gene lookup returns CDR1 SGHTA and CDR2 FQGTGA.

This rearrangement joins TRBV29-1 to TRBJ2-1; 12 nucleotides agree with TRBD2. This CDR3 is built from 14 residues. The germline V gene encodes CDR1 SQVTM and CDR2 ANQGSEA. V lost 4 bases to trimming and J lost 9 bases; unmatched junction nucleotides: 7. CDR3 protein: CSVGGLAGTPEQFF. CDR3 nucleotide sequence: TGCAGCGTTGGTGGACTAGCGGGAACCCCTGAGCAGTTCTTC.

This clonotype has more than one count but fewer than ten. This chain links TRBV7-6 with TRBJ2-5, with 8 bases aligning to TRBD2. CDR3 size: 15 residues. Germline CDR1 reads SGHVS; CDR2 reads FNYEAQ. After removal of 4 bases from V and 4 bases from J, the junction contained 8 bases not matched to a gene. CDR3 residues: CASSSGRGGLETQYF. The CDR3 nucleotides read TGTGCCAGCAGCTCCGGCCGGGGGGGGCTAGAGACCCAGTACTTC. Filled out from reference TRBV7-6 and TRBJ2-5, the complete variable domain reads GAGVSQSPRYKVTKRGQDVALRCDPISGHVSLYWYRQALGQGPEFLTYFNYEAQQDKSGLPNDRFSAERPEGSISTLTIQRTEQRDSAMYRCASSSGRGGLETQYFGPGTRLLVL.

This clonotype was seen just once. This rearrangement joins TRBV27 to TRBJ1-2; 7 bases agree with TRBD1. Germline assignment: CDR1 MNHEY and CDR2 SMNVEV (reference sequence). V shed 7 bases, J shed 4 bases, and the junction held 12 bases outside the gene matches. This CDR3 has 15 amino acids. CDR3 residues: CASTPGQGVGYGYTF. As DNA, the CDR3 is TGTGCCAGCACACCAGGGCAGGGGGTAGGCTATGGCTACACCTTC.

The V call is TRBV12-3 or TRBV12-4, the J call TRBJ1-2, with 8 bases identical to TRBD1. The CDR3 sequence is 15 residues long. V dropped 6 bases and J dropped 4; count of bases not matched to a gene: 10. The CDR3 DNA sequence: TGTGCCAGCAGCCACACCGGGACAGGCGGCTATGGCTACACCTTC. This translates into CASSHTGTGGYGYTF.

The chain joins TRBV7-6 to TRBJ2-3; weak D call: TRBD1 (6 bases). The CDR3 spans 14 residues. V dropped 5 bases and J dropped 4 bases, with 13 bases sitting between them. From germline, CDR1 is SGHVS and CDR2 FNYEAQ. The CDR3 DNA sequence: TGTGCCAGCAGCACAACAGGGATCGCAGATACGCAGTATTTT. It translates to CASSTTGIADTQYF.

A word on this clonotype: Its ends do not fully match the called genes, so a read error is possible. The CDR3 protein is CASNHPWGRWADTQCF. As DNA, the CDR3 is TGTGCCAGCAACCACCCCTGGGGCCGTTGGGCAGATACGCAGTGTTTT. V gene TRBV6-6 combines with J gene TRBJ2-3, with a tentative D call TRBD1 (5 bases). Germline CDR1 reads MNHNY; CDR2 reads SVGAGI (reference sequence). The length of the CDR3 is 16 residues.

This clonotype was seen at least ten times. The V call is TRBV4-3, the J call TRBJ1-1, with D hard to call. The CDR3 spans 11 residues. CDR1 and CDR2 from the germline V gene are LGHNA and YSLEER. Trimming cost V 10 bases and J 5 bases, with 11 bases left between them. In DNA form, the CDR3 reads TGCGCCACCGGTGGGGAAACTGAAGCTTTCTTT. It encodes CATGGETEAFF.

Turning to this clonotype: A much larger clone lies one base from this, so it may be a read error. V gene TRBV13 combines with J gene TRBJ2-3; 14 bases match TRBD2. The CDR3 consists of 14 residues. The germline gives CDR1 PRHDT, CDR2 FYEKMQ (reference sequence). In DNA form, the CDR3 reads TGTACCAGCAGCTTCGGACTAGCGGGGGGTGTGCAGTATTTT. This gives the protein CTSSFGLAGGVQYF. Based on the CDR3 plus reference TRBV13 and TRBJ2-3, the full variable domain is AAGVIQSPRHLIKEKRETATLKCYPIPRHDTVYWYQQGPGQDPQFLISFYEKMQSDKGSIPDRFSAQQFSDYHSELNMSSLELGDSALYFCTSSFGLAGGVQYFGPGTRLTVL.

In this sample, this clonotype turned up many times. The chain is built from TRBV28 and TRBJ2-2; D might be TRBD1 (6 bases). Between the trimmed V and J ends, which lost 3 bases and 0 bases, there was a span of 11 bases. In germline, CDR1 is MDHEN, CDR2 SYDVKM. The CDR3 length is 16 residues. Written as DNA, the CDR3 is TGTGCCAGCAGTTTCGGACAGTCAACGAACACCGGGGAGCTGTTTTTT. Encoded protein: CASSFGQSTNTGELFF.

This clonotype has a count of ten or more. The chain links TRBV7-9 to TRBJ1-1; D gene uncertain. V was cut by 6 bases and J by 0 bases, with 11 bases left in between. The CDR3 sequence is 14 residues long. Germline-derived CDR1 and CDR2 are SEHNR and FQNEAQ (reference sequence). In nucleotides, the CDR3 is TGTGCCAGCAGTCCTAGGGTCCTGAACACTGAAGCTTTCTTT. Translating it yields CASSPRVLNTEAFF.

In this sample, this clonotype turned up many times. J is TRBJ1-5 and V is TRBV21-1. TRBV21-1 is described as a pseudogene. This CDR3 has 15 amino acids. As DNA, the CDR3 is TGTGCCAGCAGCGAGGGATTGCAGAGCAATCAGCCCCAGCATTTT. Residues: CASSEGLQSNQPQHF.

The chain is built from TRBV7-6 and TRBJ2-2, with 11 bases lining up with TRBD1. This CDR3 is 15 amino acids long. Germline CDR1 is SGHVS and CDR2 is FNYEAQ. The junction had 7 bases not matched to a gene; V was cut back by 6 bases and J by 7 bases. CDR3 in amino acids: CASSTGTGGIGELFF. CDR3 coding DNA: TGTGCCAGCAGTACGGGGACAGGGGGGATCGGGGAGCTGTTTTTT. The full variable domain, its missing parts supplied by reference TRBV7-6 and TRBJ2-2, is GAGVSQSPRYKVTKRGQDVALRCDPISGHVSLYWYRQALGQGPEFLTYFNYEAQQDKSGLPNDRFSAERPEGSISTLTIQRTEQRDSAMYRCASSTGTGGIGELFFGEGSRLTVL.

This clonotype was seen a handful of times. The CDR3 reads CSADGGSSPYEQYF. The CDR3 DNA is TGCAGTGCTGACGGGGGGAGTTCCCCCTACGAGCAGTACTTC. The rearrangement links TRBV20-1 to TRBJ2-7; 7 nucleotides match TRBD2. Trimming took 5 bases from V and 2 from J; bases not matched to a gene: 9. The CDR3 extends over 14 amino acids. The germline gives CDR1 DFQATT, CDR2 SNEGSKA (reference sequence).

Remarks on this clonotype: The conserved phenylalanine or tryptophan normally closing the CDR3 is absent here, so this likely arose from a read error. The chain carries TRBV7-9 and TRBJ1-1, with 7 bases fitting TRBD1. From germline, CDR1 is SEHNR and CDR2 FQNEAQ (reference sequence). The CDR3 runs to 16 residues. V shed 6 bases and J 0 bases; nucleotides not matched to a gene: 10. The CDR3, as DNA: TGTGCCAGCAGTTATAACAGGGGACGCATGAACACTGAAGCTTTCCTT. Its translation: CASSYNRGRMNTEAFL.

This clonotype was found a few times. The rearrangement joins TRBV4-3 to TRBJ2-1, with D maybe TRBD2 (5 bases). This CDR3 is 16 amino acids long. Germline V gives CDR1 LGHNA, CDR2 YSLEER. The germline V and J ends were trimmed by 1 base and 5 bases, with 15 bases remaining between them. CDR3 loop: CASSQGPSEGNNEQFF. Here the CDR3 DNA reads TGCGCCAGCAGCCAAGGTCCCTCCGAGGGAAACAATGAGCAGTTCTTC.

The rearrangement joins TRBV7-9 to TRBJ2-1; D remains ambiguous. From germline, CDR1 is SEHNR and CDR2 FQNEAQ (reference sequence). The CDR3 has 13 amino acids. V lost 5 bases and J lost 6, with 11 bases in between. DNA of the CDR3: TGTGCCAGCAGCCCCCCCCTGGTCAATGAGCAGTTCTTC. Encoded protein: CASSPPLVNEQFF.

This clonotype was picked up a small number of times. The V gene is TRBV5-1, the J gene TRBJ2-3; a weak D match, TRBD1 (6 bases). The CDR3 extends over 14 amino acids. Germline values: CDR1 SGHRS, CDR2 YFSETQ. Trimming shortened V by 0 bases and J by 6 bases, and 11 bases separated the two germline ends. CDR3 amino acids: CASSLVGQGDTQYF. In DNA, the CDR3 is TGCGCCAGCAGCTTGGTTGGCCAGGGGGATACGCAGTATTTT.